The entry that follows covers one T cell receptor (beta chain) sequence. This clonotype was counted between two and nine times. Its antigen target is currently unknown. No clone much larger than this one lies a single base away; base qualities are absent. This record belongs to a study of spatial heterogeneity in lung cancer (dated by TCRdb to between 2019 and 2020). With regard to the full study: Beta-chain transcripts were consistently detected in greater numbers than alpha-chain transcripts, which likely reflected higher beta-chain transcript abundance. In the raw uncorrected reads, each unique combination of TCR and UMI appeared on average more than ten times. In non-small cell lung cancer, the study quantitatively compared TCR alpha and beta repertoires across several tumor regions, matched nontumor lung, and blood. Both alpha and beta chains were TCR-sequenced in samples taken at surgery, namely 220 tumor regions, approximately 66 matched nontumor lung samples and roughly 56 PBMC samples. TCR repertoire features were related to nonsynonymous mutation counts determined by whole-exome sequencing of tumor tissue. Overall study results and their limits: Confirming at a functional level the hypothesis that regional TCRs recognize regional mutations was considered to require additional single-cell paired TCR alpha and beta sequencing. Ubiquitous expanded tumor TCRs showed up in blood more often at tumor resection than at routine follow-up.

The time point label here, explained by the study, means: sample taken at primary tumor resection. Donors were some 67 patients with early-stage, untreated non-small cell lung cancer from the lung TRACERx cohort. Without any cell sorting, TCR sequencing was performed on whole RNA extracted either from tumor and nontumor lung tissue or from cryopreserved PBMC samples. A patient was chosen for TCR sequencing only when enough RNA was available from at least two tumor regions. The cysteine opens and the phenylalanine closes a CDR3 of 16 amino acids. Just the 48-base CDR3 DNA is kept, in frame starting at base 1. From V the trimming removes 2 bases and from J it removes 4 bases, while the gene matches leave 9 bases of the junction unaccounted for. Taken from the germline V gene (reference sequence), the CDR1 and CDR2 loops are GTSNPN and SVGIG. Preparation of the library involved 5' RACE. Sequencing was carried out with a NextSeq 500. To allow correction of PCR and sequencing errors, the TCR library protocol tagged every TCR cDNA molecule with a unique molecular identifier. Per the source publication's procedure: TCR identification, UMI-based error correction and CDR3 extraction were performed with Decombinator tools. Expanded TCRs were defined as those above a frequency of 2 per 1,000, corresponding to the top 1% of the tumor frequency distribution. Rényi diversity was computed with the R vegan package after subsampling each repertoire 100 times to 5,000 TCRs. CDR3 similarity networks were constructed using string-kernel similarity of amino acid triplets, with links drawn between CDR3s whose pairwise similarity was above 0.82. TCRdb took the public reads, trimmed them with fastp at Q25, ran MiXCR for clone calling and kept in-frame beta chains. Here each entry gathers all rows of one CDR3 protein and keeps the most common genes and DNA. For this entry, the V and J calls and clone size follow TCRdb and not the study's own pipeline. Recorded for this sample are about 40,000 distinct CDR3 sequences; about 5% of them occurred a single time. Roughly 25% of the sample is taken by the ten largest.

This specimen consisted of PBMCs, obtained at surgery. This TCR derives from a female donor with early-stage non-small cell lung cancer. This sequence uses TRBV30 and TRBJ2-1; TRBD2 fits 9 bases in the junction. The sequenced DNA is TGTGCCTGGAGTAAACCGGGACTAGCTTCATACAATGAGCAGTTCTTC. It translates as CAWSKPGLASYNEQFF.